These 16 T cell receptor beta chains originate from one sample sequenced in a study of cytomegalovirus exposure and HLA in healthy donors. 13 Jbeta primers and 60 Vbeta primers were used for the PCR. Sequencing was performed with immunoSEQ multiplex PCR; in TCRdb, only in-frame clones are kept and a portion is missing. Of some 150,000 clones listed, around 88% are singletons. The sample was PBMCs. These receptors originate from a woman in her twenties or thirties in good health and CMV-seronegative.

The chain uses TRBV9 and TRBJ1-1, with D unclear. The V gene lost 0 bases and the J gene lost 1 base, with 10 bases spanning the gap. The CDR3 is made up of 15 amino acids. Germline loops: CDR1 SGDLS, CDR2 YYNGEE. The DNA for the CDR3 is TGTGCCAGCAGCGTAGCCCCGGTTTCGAACACTGAAGCTTTCTTT. Protein: CASSVAPVSNTEAFF.

The J gene is TRBJ2-3, the V gene TRBV28, with D tentatively TRBD2 (5 bases). This CDR3 spans 14 amino acids. The germline CDR1 and CDR2 sequences are MDHEN and SYDVKM. V lost 5 bases, J lost 1 base, and 10 bases lay in between. CDR3 coding DNA: TGTGCCAGCAGTCTCGGTAGCGGCACAGATACGCAGTATTTT. Translating gives CASSLGSGTDTQYF.

The rearrangement links TRBV4-1 to TRBJ2-3; D is unresolved. V was cut by 2 bases and J by 2 bases, with 5 bases left in between. CDR1 is MGHRA, CDR2 YSYEKL, per germline. CDR3 length equals 13 residues. The CDR3 nucleotides read TGCGCCAGCAGCCAACCCTTCACAGATACGCAGTATTTT. Translated, it gives CASSQPFTDTQYF.

The V call is TRBV11-2, the J call TRBJ2-7; 14 bases align to TRBD2. CDR3 length: 16 amino acids. The J segment lost 7 bases and the V segment lost 3 bases, leaving 8 bases of the junction unmatched. Per the germline V gene, CDR1 is SGHAT and CDR2 is FQNNGV. The CDR3 sequence is CASSFGLAGGRGEQYF. CDR3 nucleotides: TGTGCCAGCAGCTTCGGACTAGCGGGGGGCCGCGGGGAGCAGTACTTC.

The chain links TRBV27 to TRBJ2-2; tentative D call: TRBD2 (5 bases). Germline CDR1 and CDR2: MNHEY and SMNVEV (reference sequence). The CDR3 is made up of 17 amino acids. Trimming took off 1 base at V and 3 bases at J, with 15 bases between the two ends. In DNA form, the CDR3 reads TGTGCCAGCAGTTTATTTTCCCCCGGGGTCGACACCGGGGAGCTGTTTTTT. Translation gives CASSLFSPGVDTGELFF.

The chain employs TRBV28 and TRBJ2-1; 12 bases are shared with TRBD2. Germline assignment: CDR1 MDHEN and CDR2 SYDVKM. J was trimmed by 0 bases and V by 4 bases; bases with no gene match: 10. This CDR3 is built from 19 residues. The CDR3: CASSSGRLAGGGSYNEQFF. The CDR3 bases are TGTGCCAGCAGTTCAGGGCGGCTAGCGGGAGGGGGCTCCTACAATGAGCAGTTCTTC.

This clone showed up just once. The chain employs TRBV7-8 and TRBJ2-1; D gene uncertain. The CDR3 totals 15 residues. Trimming stripped 2 bases from V and 0 bases from J, with 8 bases between. The germline gives CDR1 SGHVS, CDR2 FQNEAQ. CDR3 sequence reads: CASSLIADSYNEQFF. The CDR3 DNA reads TGTGCCAGCAGCTTAATTGCGGACTCCTACAATGAGCAGTTCTTC.

In this sample, this clone turned up once. The chain combines TRBV25-1 with TRBJ2-4; no clear D. Germline V CDR1 and CDR2: MGHDK, SYGVNS. This CDR3 comprises 12 residues. Deletions cut 4 bases from V and 7 bases from J, with 8 bases between. The CDR3 DNA reads TGTGCCAGCAGTGGCCTAATTAACATTCAGTACTTC. It codes for CASSGLINIQYF. The full variable domain, in which reference TRBV25-1 and TRBJ2-4 provide the parts outside the CDR3, is EADIYQTPRYLVIGTGKKITLECSQTMGHDKMYWYQQDPGMELHLIHYSYGVNSTEKGDLSSESTVSRIRTEHFPLTLESARPSHTSQYLCASSGLINIQYFGAGTRLSVL.

This chain connects TRBV2 to TRBJ2-7; 9 bases match TRBD2. CDR1 and CDR2 from the germline V gene are SNHLY and FYNNEI. CDR3 length: 12 amino acids. V lost 6 bases and J lost 7; bases outside the gene matches: 4. The CDR3 protein is CASRGTSWEQYF. The DNA for the CDR3 is TGTGCCAGCAGGGGGACTAGCTGGGAGCAGTACTTC.

V and J are TRBV5-5 and TRBJ1-5, with 8 positions matching TRBD1. Germline loops: CDR1 SGHKS, CDR2 YYEKEE (reference sequence). Trimming removed 4 bases from V and 0 bases from J; junction bases left unmatched: 3. The CDR3 is 15 amino acids. The DNA for the CDR3 is TGTGCCAGCAGCCAGACAGGGGTTAGCAATCAGCCCCAGCATTTT. It encodes CASSQTGVSNQPQHF.

This clone was picked up one time. The chain has TRBV28 and TRBJ2-1, with a weak D call TRBD1 (6 bases). Looked up from germline, CDR1 is MDHEN and CDR2 is SYDVKM. The CDR3 length is 15 residues. The V end lost 9 bases, the J end lost 0 bases, and 15 bases lay between the germline ends. CDR3 sequence reads: CASGGSTSSYNEQFF. CDR3 DNA: TGTGCCAGTGGGGGCTCCACGAGCTCCTACAATGAGCAGTTCTTC.

This chain uses TRBV10-1 with TRBJ2-1; the match to TRBD2 covers 7 bases. Losses at the gene ends were 5 bases for V and 0 bases for J; bases not matched to a gene: 10. From germline, CDR1 is WNHNN and CDR2 SYGVQD (reference sequence). The CDR3 has 17 amino acids. The CDR3 sequence is CASSPSASGLSYNEQFF. For the CDR3, the DNA is TGCGCCAGCAGTCCCAGTGCTAGCGGACTCTCCTACAATGAGCAGTTCTTC.

The gene calls are TRBV7-2 and TRBJ2-7, with 9 bases that match TRBD1. After removal of 5 bases from V and 2 bases from J, the junction contained 4 bases not matched to a gene. The CDR3 runs to 14 residues. Germline lookup yields CDR1 SGHTA and CDR2 FQGNSA. The CDR3 reads CASSRDRAAYEQYF. The CDR3 region has the DNA TGTGCCAGCAGCAGGGACAGGGCAGCCTACGAGCAGTACTTC.

V usage is TRBV12-5 and J usage is TRBJ2-7; tentative D call: TRBD1 (5 bases). The V gene lost 4 bases and the J gene lost 4 bases, with 8 bases spanning the gap. In germline, CDR1 is LGHNT, CDR2 FRNRAP. There are 12 residues in the CDR3. The CDR3 loop is CASGYQGYEQYF. The CDR3 bases are TGTGCTAGTGGTTACCAGGGTTACGAGCAGTACTTC.

The CDR3 loop reads CASPGQVTPGANVLTF. The CDR3 bases are TGTGCCAGCCCAGGACAGGTAACTCCTGGGGCCAACGTCCTGACTTTC. This chain connects TRBV11-2 to TRBJ2-6; 7 bases align to TRBD1. The CDR3 totals 16 residues. The V and J ends lost 8 bases and 2 bases, in that order; junction bases with no gene match: 9. In germline, CDR1 is SGHAT, CDR2 FQNNGV. The variable domain in full, with the rest retrieved from reference TRBV11-2 and TRBJ2-6, is EAGVAQSPRYKIIEKRQSVAFWCNPISGHATLYWYQQILGQGPKLLIQFQNNGVVDDSQLPKDRFSAERLKGVDSTLKIQPAKLEDSAVYLCASPGQVTPGANVLTFGAGSRLTVL.

This chain connects TRBV5-8 to TRBJ2-1; D not certain. The CDR3 runs 15 residues. Germline V lookup: CDR1 SGHTS, CDR2 YDEGEE. Trimming shortened V by 1 base and J by 9 bases, and 17 bases separated the two germline ends. CDR3 DNA sequence: TGTGCCAGCAGCTTGATACTTTCATCCCCCCGTGAGCAGTTCTTC. Residues: CASSLILSSPREQFF.